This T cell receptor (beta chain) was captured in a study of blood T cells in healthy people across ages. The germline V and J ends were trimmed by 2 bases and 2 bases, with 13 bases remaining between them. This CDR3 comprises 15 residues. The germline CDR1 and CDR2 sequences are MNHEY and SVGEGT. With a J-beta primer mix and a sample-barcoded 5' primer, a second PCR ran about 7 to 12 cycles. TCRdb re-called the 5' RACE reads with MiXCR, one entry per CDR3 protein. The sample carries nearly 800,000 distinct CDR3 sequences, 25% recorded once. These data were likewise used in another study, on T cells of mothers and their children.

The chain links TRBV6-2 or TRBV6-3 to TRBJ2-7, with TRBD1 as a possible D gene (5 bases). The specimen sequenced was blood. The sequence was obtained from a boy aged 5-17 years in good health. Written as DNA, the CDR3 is TGTGCCAGCAGTTACCGACCGACAGTCACCTACGAGCAGTACTTC. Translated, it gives CASSYRPTVTYEQYF.